This entry describes one TCR beta chain. Relative to the germline gene, one junction end is altered; a read error may explain this. The record originates from a study of cytomegalovirus exposure and HLA in healthy donors. The PCR had 60 Vbeta and 13 Jbeta primers. The method was immunoSEQ multiplex PCR; TCRdb's version includes in-frame clones alone and lacks a portion of them. The table records 100,000 to 150,000 clones, just under 90% of them present only once. This CDR3 contains 17 residues. Germline CDR1 SQVTM, CDR2 ANQGSEA. Sequencing used PBMCs. The V and J genes are TRBV29-1 and TRBJ2-5, with D possibly being TRBD1 (6 bases). The origin of this receptor is a woman in her 30s in good health and CMV-seronegative. This CDR3 reads CSAEIRDNLRGQETQYF. CDR3 DNA sequence: TGCAGCGCTGAAATCCGGGACAACCTAAGGGGCCAAGAGACCCAGTACTTC.